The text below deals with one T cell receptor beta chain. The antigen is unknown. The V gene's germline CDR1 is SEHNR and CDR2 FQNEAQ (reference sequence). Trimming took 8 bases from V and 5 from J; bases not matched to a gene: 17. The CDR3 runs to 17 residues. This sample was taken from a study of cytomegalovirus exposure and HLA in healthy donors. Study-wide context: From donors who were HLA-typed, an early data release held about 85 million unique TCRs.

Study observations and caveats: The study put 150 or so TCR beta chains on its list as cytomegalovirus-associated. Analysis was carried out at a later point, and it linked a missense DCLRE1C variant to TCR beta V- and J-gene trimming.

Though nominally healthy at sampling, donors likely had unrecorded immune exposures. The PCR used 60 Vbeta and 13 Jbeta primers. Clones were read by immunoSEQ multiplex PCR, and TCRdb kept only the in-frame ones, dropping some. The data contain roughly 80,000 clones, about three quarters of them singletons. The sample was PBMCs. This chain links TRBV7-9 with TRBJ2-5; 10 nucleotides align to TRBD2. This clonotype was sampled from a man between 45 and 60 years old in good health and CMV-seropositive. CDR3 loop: CASLGAAGGILEETQYF. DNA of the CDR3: TGTGCCAGCCTAGGGGCAGCGGGAGGGATTTTGGAGGAGACCCAGTACTTC. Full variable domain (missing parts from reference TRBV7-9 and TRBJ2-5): DTGVSQNPRHKITKRGQNVTFRCDPISEHNRLYWYRQTLGQGPEFLTYFQNEAQLEKSRLLSDRFSAERPKGSFSTLEIQRTEQGDSAMYLCASLGAAGGILEETQYFGPGTRLLVL.